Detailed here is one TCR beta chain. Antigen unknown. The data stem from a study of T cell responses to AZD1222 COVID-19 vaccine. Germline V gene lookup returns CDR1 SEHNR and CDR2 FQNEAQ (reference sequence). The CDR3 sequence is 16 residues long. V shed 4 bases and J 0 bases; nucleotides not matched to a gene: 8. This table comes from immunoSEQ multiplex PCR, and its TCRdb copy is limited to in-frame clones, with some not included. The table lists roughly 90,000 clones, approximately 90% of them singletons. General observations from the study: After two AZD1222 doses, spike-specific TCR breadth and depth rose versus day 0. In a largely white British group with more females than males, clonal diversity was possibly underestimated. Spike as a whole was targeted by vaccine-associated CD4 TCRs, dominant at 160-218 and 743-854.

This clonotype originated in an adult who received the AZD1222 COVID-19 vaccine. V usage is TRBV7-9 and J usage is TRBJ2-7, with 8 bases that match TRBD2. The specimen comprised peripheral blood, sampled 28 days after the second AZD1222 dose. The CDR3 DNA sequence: TGTGCCAGCAGCTCTGATACTAGCGGAAACTCCTACGAGCAGTACTTC. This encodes CASSSDTSGNSYEQYF. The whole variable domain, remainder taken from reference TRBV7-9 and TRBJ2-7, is DTGVSQNPRHKITKRGQNVTFRCDPISEHNRLYWYRQTLGQGPEFLTYFQNEAQLEKSRLLSDRFSAERPKGSFSTLEIQRTEQGDSAMYLCASSSDTSGNSYEQYFGPGTRLTVT.